This T cell receptor (beta chain) comes out of a study of monozygotic twins with inflammatory bowel disease. Researchers used about 3,500 ng of total RNA for each TCR library. From its re-call of the 5' RACE reads, TCRdb lists each CDR3 protein once, without DNA. This repertoire includes approximately 330,000 distinct CDR3 sequences. Germline V gene sequence: CDR1 MNHNS, CDR2 SASEGT. The CDR3 has 13 residues. Whole blood that had not undergone T cell sorting provided the isolated total RNA. As concerns this clonotype: Its antigen is as yet unknown.

Findings and limits, study-wide: The authors found no support for a single strong IBD-associated signal or clonotype. IBD patients showed reduced TCRbeta diversity (inverse Simpson) versus healthy co-twins.

The sequenced sample consisted of blood. The TCR comes from a human donor with ulcerative colitis or Crohn's disease, or a healthy co-twin of an affected twin (not recorded which). The chain links TRBV6-1 to TRBJ1-1; TCRdb selects TRBD1, and the lack of DNA leaves this call unchecked. The CDR3 sequence: CASTADSYTEAFF.